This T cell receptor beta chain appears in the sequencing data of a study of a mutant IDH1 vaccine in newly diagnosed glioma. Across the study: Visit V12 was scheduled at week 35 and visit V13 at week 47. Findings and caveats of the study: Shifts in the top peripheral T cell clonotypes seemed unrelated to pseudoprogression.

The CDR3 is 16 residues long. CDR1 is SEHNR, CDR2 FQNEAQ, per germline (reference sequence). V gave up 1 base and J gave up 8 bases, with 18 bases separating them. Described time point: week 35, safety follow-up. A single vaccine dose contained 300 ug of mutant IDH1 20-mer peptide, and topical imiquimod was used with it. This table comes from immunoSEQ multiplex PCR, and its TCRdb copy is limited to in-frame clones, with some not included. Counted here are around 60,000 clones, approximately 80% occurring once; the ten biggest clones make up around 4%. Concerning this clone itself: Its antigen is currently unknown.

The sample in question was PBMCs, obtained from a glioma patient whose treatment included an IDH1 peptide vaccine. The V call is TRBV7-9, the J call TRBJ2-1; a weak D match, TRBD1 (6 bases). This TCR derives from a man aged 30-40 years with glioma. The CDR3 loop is CASSLGGQGFLDEQFF. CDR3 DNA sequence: TGTGCCAGCAGCTTAGGAGGGCAGGGGTTTTTGGATGAGCAGTTCTTC.